This T cell receptor beta chain appears in the sequencing data of a study of response to subunit inactivated influenza vaccine. Study-wide points: Each seasonal flu vaccination may recruit only limited new T cells, authors suggested.

V shed 0 bases and J 4 bases; nucleotides not matched to a gene: 7. Germline CDR1 reads LGHNA; CDR2 reads YSLEER. CDR3 length: 17 residues. Note on this clonotype: Its cognate antigen is unknown.

TCRdb reanalysed the RT-PCR reads using MiXCR and keeps one entry per CDR3 protein. The sample consists of roughly 760,000 distinct CDR3 sequences, 21% of them appearing once. Sequencing was performed on PBMCs from blood, taken about 5 days after vaccination. The source is a man aged 50 or older who received an inactivated influenza vaccine. The gene calls are TRBV4-3 and TRBJ2-1; 9 bases fit TRBD2. CDR3 in amino acids: CASSQEKWLAGYNEQFF. The CDR3 DNA is TGCGCCAGCAGCCAAGAAAAGTGGCTAGCGGGGTACAATGAGCAGTTCTTC.